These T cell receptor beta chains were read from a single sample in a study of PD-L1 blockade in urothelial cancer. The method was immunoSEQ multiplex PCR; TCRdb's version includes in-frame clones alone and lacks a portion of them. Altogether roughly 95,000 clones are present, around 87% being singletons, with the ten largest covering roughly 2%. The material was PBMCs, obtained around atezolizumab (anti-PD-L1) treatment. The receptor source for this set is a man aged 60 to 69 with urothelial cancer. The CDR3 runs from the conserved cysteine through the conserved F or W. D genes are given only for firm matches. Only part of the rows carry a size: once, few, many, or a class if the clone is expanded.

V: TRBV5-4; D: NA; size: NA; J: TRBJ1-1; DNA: TGTGCCAGCAGCTTGGACGGGGGAACCATGAACACTGAAGCTTTCTTT; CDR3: CASSLDGGTMNTEAFF
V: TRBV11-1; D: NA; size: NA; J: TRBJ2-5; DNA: TGTGCCAGCAGCGGGGGGAACCAAGAGACCCAGTACTTC; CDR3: CASSGGNQETQYF
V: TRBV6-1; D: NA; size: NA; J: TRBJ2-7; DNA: TGTGCCAGCAGCCACGCAGGGGCCTACGAGCAGTACTTC; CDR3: CASSHAGAYEQYF
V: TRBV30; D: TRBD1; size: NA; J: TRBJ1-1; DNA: TGTGCCTCCCAGGGGGCCCTGAACACTGAAGCTTTCTTT; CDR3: CASQGALNTEAFF
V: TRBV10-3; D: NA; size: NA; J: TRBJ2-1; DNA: TGTGCCATCAGTGAGTCAACAGGAAAAGCCTACAATGAGCAGTTCTTC; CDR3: CAISESTGKAYNEQFF
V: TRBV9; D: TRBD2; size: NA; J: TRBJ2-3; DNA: TGTGCCAGCAGCAAACCTAGCGGGGGGTTCACAGATACGCAGTATTTT; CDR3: CASSKPSGGFTDTQYF
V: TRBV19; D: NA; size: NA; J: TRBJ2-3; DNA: TGTGCCAGTAGTTACGGGAGAGGCACAGATACGCAGTATTTT; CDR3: CASSYGRGTDTQYF
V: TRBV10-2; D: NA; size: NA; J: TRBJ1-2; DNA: TGCGCCAGCAGTGTCGACAGGTTCTATGGCTACACCTTC; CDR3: CASSVDRFYGYTF
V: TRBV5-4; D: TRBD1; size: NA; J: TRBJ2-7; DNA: TGTGCCAGCAGCCGGGACAGTTTTCCCTACGAGCAGTACTTC; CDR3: CASSRDSFPYEQYF
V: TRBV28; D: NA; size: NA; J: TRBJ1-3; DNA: TGTGCCAGCAGTTCCCCCGGGGGTGGGGACACCATATATTTT; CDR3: CASSSPGGGDTIYF
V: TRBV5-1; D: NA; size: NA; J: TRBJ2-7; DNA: TGCGCCAGCAGCTTGACAGGGAGCTCCTACGAGCAGTACTTC; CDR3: CASSLTGSSYEQYF
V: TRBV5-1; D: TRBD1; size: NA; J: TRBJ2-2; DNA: TGCGCCAGCAGCTTGGCCGTGGGACAGTACACCGGGGAGCTGTTTTTT; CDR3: CASSLAVGQYTGELFF
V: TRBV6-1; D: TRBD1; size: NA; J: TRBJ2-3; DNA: TGTGCCAGCAGTGTAGAACAGGGGGCTGCAGATACGCAGTATTTT; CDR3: CASSVEQGAADTQYF
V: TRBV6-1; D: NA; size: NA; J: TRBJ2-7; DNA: TGTGCCGTCAAGCACAGGAGCTCCTACGAGCAGTACTTC; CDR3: CAVKHRSSYEQYF
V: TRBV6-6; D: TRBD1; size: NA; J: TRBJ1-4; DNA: TGTGCCAGCAGTGCTCCGGGACAGGACGAAAAACTGTTTTTT; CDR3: CASSAPGQDEKLFF
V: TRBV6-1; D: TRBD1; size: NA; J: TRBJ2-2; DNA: TGTGCCAGCAGGCCGGGACAGGGTATTGTCGGGGAGCTGTTTTTT; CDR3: CASRPGQGIVGELFF
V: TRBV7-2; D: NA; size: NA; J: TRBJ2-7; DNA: TGTGCCAGCAGCCCGAGGACAAGACCCTACGAGCAGTACTTC; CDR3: CASSPRTRPYEQYF
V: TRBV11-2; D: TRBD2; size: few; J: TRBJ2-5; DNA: TGTGCCAGCAGCCGTCGGGGAGCGGGAGCCCAAGAGACCCAGTACTTC; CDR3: CASSRRGAGAQETQYF
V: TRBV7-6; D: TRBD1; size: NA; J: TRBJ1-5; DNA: TGTGCCAGCAGCTTAGGAGGGGACAGGCGGGTCCAGCCCCAGCATTTT; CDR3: CASSLGGDRRVQPQHF
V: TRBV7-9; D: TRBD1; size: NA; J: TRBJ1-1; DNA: TGTGCCAGCAGCGCCTCCGGGACAGGGGTATACACTGAAGCTTTCTTT; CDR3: CASSASGTGVYTEAFF
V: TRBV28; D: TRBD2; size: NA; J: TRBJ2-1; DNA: TGTGCCAGCAGGACTAGCGGGGCCAGAAATGAGCAGTTCTTC; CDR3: CASRTSGARNEQFF
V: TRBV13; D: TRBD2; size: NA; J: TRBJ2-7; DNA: TGTGCCAGCAGCATGATGAGCGGGAGCGGCCACGAGCAGTACTTC; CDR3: CASSMMSGSGHEQYF
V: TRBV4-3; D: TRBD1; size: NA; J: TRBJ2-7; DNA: TGCGCCAGCAGCCAGCCGGGACAGGGACCCTACGAGCAGTACTTC; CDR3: CASSQPGQGPYEQYF
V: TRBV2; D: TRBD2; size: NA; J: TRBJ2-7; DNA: TGTGCCAGCAGTCGAACTAGCGGGAGTACCTACGAGCAGTACTTC; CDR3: CASSRTSGSTYEQYF
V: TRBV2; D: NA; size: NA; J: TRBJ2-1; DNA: TGTGCCGGGGGCAGGAGCGGAGGCATTGAGCAGTTCTTC; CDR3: CAGGRSGGIEQFF
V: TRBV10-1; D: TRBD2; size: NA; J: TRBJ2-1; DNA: TGCGCCAGCAGTGAGTCGACTAGCGGGAGAGGGGACAATGAGCAGTTCTTC; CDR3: CASSESTSGRGDNEQFF
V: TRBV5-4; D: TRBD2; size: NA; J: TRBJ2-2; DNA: TGTGCCAGCAGCTTGAAGCCGGGACTAGGGGGAATCGGGGAGCTGTTTTTT; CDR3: CASSLKPGLGGIGELFF
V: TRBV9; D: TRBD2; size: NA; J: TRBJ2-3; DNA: TGTGCCAGCAGCGTAGACACTAGCGGGAGTCAATACACAGATACGCAGTATTTT; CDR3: CASSVDTSGSQYTDTQYF
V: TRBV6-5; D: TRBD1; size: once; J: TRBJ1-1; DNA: TGTGCCAGCAGGGGGACAGGGGTCACTGAAGCTTTCTTT; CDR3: CASRGTGVTEAFF
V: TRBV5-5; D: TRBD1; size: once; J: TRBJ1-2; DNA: TGTGCCAGCAGCTCGGGACAGGGGGTCGCCATTGGGGGCTACACCTTC; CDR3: CASSSGQGVAIGGYTF
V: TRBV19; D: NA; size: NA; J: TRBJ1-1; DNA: TGTGCCAGTAGTATAGTGGGAGTGTGGGATCCTGAAGCTTTCTTT; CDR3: CASSIVGVWDPEAFF
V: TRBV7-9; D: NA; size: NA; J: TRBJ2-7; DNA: TGTGCCAGCAGCCCCCGATACTTCTCCGAGCAGTACTTC; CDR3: CASSPRYFSEQYF
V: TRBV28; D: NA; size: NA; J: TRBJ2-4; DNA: TGTACCAGCAGTTCAGGTGGTCTAGCCAAAAACATTCAGTACTTC; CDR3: CTSSSGGLAKNIQYF
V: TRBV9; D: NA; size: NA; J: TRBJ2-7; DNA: TGTGCCAGCAGCGTAGAATCGGGTGGATCCTACGAGCAGTACTTC; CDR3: CASSVESGGSYEQYF
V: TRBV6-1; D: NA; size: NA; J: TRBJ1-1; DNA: TGTGCCAGCAGCAGACAGGTATTGAACACTGAAGCTTTCTTT; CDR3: CASSRQVLNTEAFF
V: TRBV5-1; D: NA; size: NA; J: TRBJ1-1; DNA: TGCGCCAGCAGACCTGCTGGTGGGGGGACTGAAGCTTTCTTT; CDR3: CASRPAGGGTEAFF